The 20 T cell receptor beta chains given below trace back to one sample, sequenced in a study of long-term antiretroviral therapy in people with HIV (dated by TCRdb to the early 2020s). The immunoSEQ hsTCRB v3.0 assay was used at survey level resolution for TRB variable region sequencing. Not all clones reach the TCRdb copy of this immuneACCESS table, which keeps in-frame sequences only. Checked studies attribute under half of the gap to unresolved V genes and leave the rest unexplained. The sample records 25,000 to 35,000 clones, 88% of which are singletons. Around 7.8% of the sample is held by the ten biggest clonotypes. Specimen: unsorted PBMCs, collected approximately 5 years before starting antiretroviral therapy. These receptors were taken from a man aged 45-65 years with HIV.

The V and J genes are TRBV19 and TRBJ2-1, with D perhaps TRBD1 (6 bases). Looked up from germline, CDR1 is LNHDA and CDR2 is SQIVND (reference sequence). This CDR3 has 14 residues. V lost 3 bases to trimming and J lost 4 bases, with 10 bases between them. The DNA for the CDR3 is TGTGCCAGTAGTATTAACAGGGCTTACAATGAGCAGTTCTTC. Translating it yields CASSINRAYNEQFF.

The chain recombines TRBV29-1 with TRBJ2-2; 15 bases line up with TRBD2. Per the germline V gene, CDR1 is SQVTM and CDR2 is ANQGSEA. V was clipped by 7 bases and J by 0 bases; unmatched bases: 6. The length of the CDR3 is 17 residues. The CDR3 nucleotides read TGCAGCGCCACGGGACTAGCGGGAGGATCGAACACCGGGGAGCTGTTTTTT. It codes for CSATGLAGGSNTGELFF.

V is TRBV21-1 and J is TRBJ1-6. TRBV21-1 is recorded as a pseudogene. The CDR3 has 16 amino acids. The CDR3 DNA is TGTGCCAGCAGCAACCCTTATACGGGGCGGAATTCACCCCTCCACTTT. This translates into CASSNPYTGRNSPLHF.

This chain links TRBV7-9 with TRBJ2-3, with a possible D match to TRBD2 (6 bases). Trimming stripped 0 bases from V and 6 bases from J, with 10 bases between. The CDR3 loop spans 14 amino acids. From germline, CDR1 is SEHNR and CDR2 FQNEAQ (reference sequence). This chain's CDR3 is CASSLAASADTQYF. CDR3 DNA sequence: TGTGCCAGCAGCTTAGCGGCTAGCGCTGATACGCAGTATTTT.

J is TRBJ2-5 and V is TRBV7-8, with TRBD2 identical over 12 bases. V trimming: 2 bases; J trimming: 5 bases; junction bases outside the gene matches: 9. The CDR3 extends over 17 amino acids. CDR1 is SGHVS and CDR2 is FQNEAQ in the germline V gene. The CDR3 spells CASSLSSSGRARETQYF. The CDR3, as DNA: TGTGCCAGCAGCTTATCCTCTAGCGGGAGGGCCAGGGAGACCCAGTACTTC.

This chain uses TRBV19 with TRBJ1-1; 7 bases line up with TRBD1. Germline lookup yields CDR1 LNHDA and CDR2 SQIVND (reference sequence). The V segment lost 3 bases and the J segment 0 bases; nucleotides outside the gene matches: 7. CDR3 length: 16 amino acids. The CDR3 loop reads CASSMPGQRVNTEAFF. Here the CDR3 DNA reads TGTGCCAGTAGTATGCCGGGACAGAGGGTGAACACTGAAGCTTTCTTT.

The V and J genes are TRBV7-8 and TRBJ1-2; 9 bases agree with TRBD1. This CDR3 has 15 amino acids. With V trimmed by 4 bases and J by 4 bases, 7 bases remained unmatched. Per germline, CDR1 SGHVS and CDR2 FQNEAQ. CDR3 bases: TGTGCCAGCAGCTCCTACAGGGGGCAAGGCTATGGCTACACCTTC. Its translation is CASSSYRGQGYGYTF. Using reference TRBV7-8 and TRBJ1-2 for the parts outside the CDR3, the full variable domain is GAGVSQSPRYKVAKRGQDVALRCDPISGHVSLFWYQQALGQGPEFLTYFQNEAQLDKSGLPSDRFFAERPEGSVSTLKIQRTQQEDSAVYLCASSSYRGQGYGYTFGSGTRLTVV.

V is TRBV19 and J is TRBJ1-2; no reliable D call. V shed 7 bases and J shed 4 bases, with 16 bases lying between them. The V gene's germline CDR1 is LNHDA and CDR2 SQIVND (reference sequence). CDR3 length equals 14 residues. The CDR3 spells CASIVSPGSYGYTF. In DNA, the CDR3 is TGTGCCAGTATAGTTTCCCCGGGCTCCTATGGCTACACCTTC.

This clone was detected only once. For the CDR3, the DNA is TGCGCCAGCAGCCGTTACACGGGGGGCACAGATACGCAGTATTTT. This codes for CASSRYTGGTDTQYF. The V and J genes are TRBV5-1 and TRBJ2-3, with D possibly being TRBD2 (6 bases). From germline, CDR1 is SGHRS and CDR2 YFSETQ. Deletions cut 4 bases from V and 1 base from J, with 13 bases between. The CDR3 loop spans 15 amino acids.

This rearrangement joins TRBV4-1 to TRBJ2-7; TRBD1 matches at 10 bases. The germline gives CDR1 MGHRA, CDR2 YSYEKL. V gave up 4 bases and J gave up 5 bases; unmatched junction bases: 8. The CDR3 is made up of 15 amino acids. The CDR3 reads CASSLTGQGIHEQYF. DNA for the CDR3: TGCGCCAGCAGCCTAACGGGACAGGGGATACACGAGCAGTACTTC.

In its sample, this clone was seen a few times. The V gene is TRBV2, the J gene TRBJ1-2; D gene uncertain. The germline gives CDR1 SNHLY, CDR2 FYNNEI. The CDR3 contains 16 residues. Trimming removed 6 bases at V and 4 bases at J, with 21 bases between. The DNA of the CDR3 is TGTGCCAGCAGGGATGGCTTTATTGCAGTACTCTATGGCTACACCTTC. Protein: CASRDGFIAVLYGYTF.

The J gene is TRBJ2-7, the V gene TRBV27; the D gene could be TRBD1 or TRBD2 (5 bases each). V was pared by 10 bases and J by 3 bases, with 16 bases between. Germline CDR1 is MNHEY and CDR2 is SMNVEV (reference sequence). The CDR3 totals 13 residues. The CDR3 nucleotides are TGTGCCACCTGGGACGATAAAGACTACGAGCAGTACTTC. Protein product: CATWDDKDYEQYF.

This chain joins TRBV9 and TRBJ2-5; D may match TRBD1 or TRBD2 (7 bases each). V was trimmed by 4 bases and J by 5 bases, leaving 21 bases between them. The CDR3 length is 16 residues. Germline CDR1 SGDLS, CDR2 YYNGEE. DNA for the CDR3: TGTGCCAGCAGCCCAGGGGGGACTATGGTTCAGGAGACCCAGTACTTC. Its protein is CASSPGGTMVQETQYF.

The rearrangement joins TRBV5-4 to TRBJ2-5; perhaps TRBD2 as D (5 bases). V lost 7 bases to trimming and J lost 5 bases, with 9 bases between them. The CDR3 extends over 11 amino acids. Germline CDR1 reads SGHNT; CDR2 reads YYREEE (reference sequence). CDR3 region: CASGRGETQYF. CDR3 DNA sequence: TGTGCCAGCGGCCGAGGGGAGACCCAGTACTTC. Full variable domain (missing parts from reference TRBV5-4 and TRBJ2-5): ETGVTQSPTHLIKTRGQQVTLRCSSQSGHNTVSWYQQALGQGPQFIFQYYREEENGRGNFPPRFSGLQFPNYSSELNVNALELDDSALYLCASGRGETQYFGPGTRLLVL.

In this sample, this clone turned up once. The chain employs TRBV7-6 and TRBJ1-5; D unresolved. The V gene's germline CDR1 is SGHVS and CDR2 FNYEAQ. V was shortened by 1 base and J by 7 bases, with 17 bases between the two germline ends. The CDR3 is 16 residues long. The CDR3 protein is CASSLELGSARQPQHF. The DNA for the CDR3 is TGTGCCAGCAGCTTAGAACTGGGGAGCGCAAGACAGCCCCAGCATTTT.

The CDR3 reads CASSLRQGMNTEAFF. The DNA of the CDR3 is TGTGCCAGCAGCTTAAGGCAGGGGATGAACACTGAAGCTTTCTTT. The V call is TRBV7-9, the J call TRBJ1-1, with D perhaps matching TRBD1 (6 bases). V lost 2 bases and J 0 bases, leaving 10 bases between the germline ends. The CDR3 spans 15 residues. Per the germline V gene, CDR1 is SEHNR and CDR2 is FQNEAQ (reference sequence).

The chain uses TRBV11-2 and TRBJ2-1; 9 nucleotides align to TRBD2. The CDR3 is 17 amino acids. V was pared by 4 bases and J by 3 bases, with 10 bases of the junction left unmatched. Germline loops: CDR1 SGHAT, CDR2 FQNNGV. CDR3 in DNA: TGTGCCAGCAGCTACCCGCTTCATAGCGGGAGCTACAATGAGCAGTTCTTC. Translating gives CASSYPLHSGSYNEQFF.

The rearrangement links TRBV5-1 to TRBJ1-1; 7 positions match TRBD1. CDR3 length: 14 residues. CDR1 and CDR2 from the germline V gene are SGHRS and YFSETQ. J lost 1 base, V lost 4 bases, and 4 bases had no gene match. CDR3 protein: CASSPGQPNTEAFF. Written as DNA, the CDR3 is TGCGCCAGCAGCCCGGGACAGCCGAACACTGAAGCTTTCTTT.

The V call is TRBV4-1, the J call TRBJ1-6; D is uncertain. From germline, CDR1 is MGHRA and CDR2 YSYEKL. The length of the CDR3 is 17 residues. Between the trimmed V and J ends, which lost 0 bases and 0 bases, there was a span of 9 bases. CDR3 nucleotides: TGCGCCAGCAGCCAAGATAGCAGGCTCTCCTATAATTCACCCCTCCACTTT. Amino acids: CASSQDSRLSYNSPLHF.

The rearrangement links TRBV5-1 to TRBJ2-1; 10 bases are a match to TRBD2. The junction had 8 bases not matched to a gene; V was cut back by 5 bases and J by 6 bases. CDR3 length equals 15 residues. Germline loops: CDR1 SGHRS, CDR2 YFSETQ. This CDR3 reads CASSLAGVIGNEQFF. The CDR3 DNA reads TGCGCCAGCAGTCTAGCGGGAGTGATAGGCAATGAGCAGTTCTTC.